This TCR beta chain emerged from a study of post-analysis software for immune sequencing data. Across the whole study: Multiple sclerosis in the patients followed relapsing-remitting, secondary progressive and progressive-relapsing courses. The study's findings and limits: Pronounced co-clustering by F measure was evident among identically batched samples. Higher frequency in patients than in controls was seen for about five TRBV segments, with TRBV5-6, TRBV5-1 and TRBV20-1 among them.

Included in the TCR beta cDNA libraries were unique molecular identifiers. TCRdb recomputed calls from the PCR reads with MiXCR, one row per CDR3 protein. The sample lists 350,000 to 450,000 distinct CDR3 sequences; less than 40% were seen once. There are many counts of this clonotype. Its antigen remains unknown. CDR3 length equals 11 residues. CDR1 and CDR2 from the germline V gene are SNHLY and FYNNEI. Trimming removed 6 bases at V and 6 bases at J, with 8 bases between. V is TRBV2 and J is TRBJ1-2; D not resolved. This sequence originates from a girl aged 5 to 17 with multiple sclerosis. The source material was blood. The CDR3 sequence: CASRSGNGYTF. The CDR3 DNA reads as TGTGCCAGCAGGTCCGGTAATGGCTACACCTTC.